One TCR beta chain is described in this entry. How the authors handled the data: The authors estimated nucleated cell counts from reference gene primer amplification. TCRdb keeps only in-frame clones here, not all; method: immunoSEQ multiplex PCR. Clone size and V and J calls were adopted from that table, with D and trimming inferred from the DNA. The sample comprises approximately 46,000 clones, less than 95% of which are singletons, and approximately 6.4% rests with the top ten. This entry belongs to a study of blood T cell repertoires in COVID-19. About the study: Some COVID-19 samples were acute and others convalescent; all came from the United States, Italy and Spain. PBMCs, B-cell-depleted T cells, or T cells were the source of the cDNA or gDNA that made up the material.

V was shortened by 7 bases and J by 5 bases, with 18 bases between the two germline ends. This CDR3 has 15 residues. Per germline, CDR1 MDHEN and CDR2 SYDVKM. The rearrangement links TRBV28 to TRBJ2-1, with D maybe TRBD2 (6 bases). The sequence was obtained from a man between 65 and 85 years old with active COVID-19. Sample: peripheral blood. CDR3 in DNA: TGTGCCAGCACCCTATCAACCGGGGGTCACAATGAGCAGTTCTTC. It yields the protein CASTLSTGGHNEQFF. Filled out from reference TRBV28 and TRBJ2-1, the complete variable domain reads DVKVTQSSRYLVKRTGEKVFLECVQDMDHENMFWYRQDPGLGLRLIYFSYDVKMKEKGDIPEGYSVSREKKERFSLILESASTNQTSMYLCASTLSTGGHNEQFFGPGTRLTVL.